This T cell receptor (beta chain) derives from a study of T cell repertoires in cytomegalovirus infection. On the study more broadly: Based on public TCR beta signatures, there were indications of CMV infection and of a matching HLA type.

V lost 0 bases, J lost 6 bases, and 11 bases lay in between. Germline loops: CDR1 MNHEY, CDR2 SVGAGI. The CDR3 sequence is 14 residues long. Note on this clonotype: Its antigen remains unidentified.

TCRdb fed the reads into MiXCR, producing one record per CDR3 protein. The table shows about 830,000 distinct CDR3 sequences, with approximately 30% occurring only once. The chain has TRBV6-5 and TRBJ1-2, with D possibly TRBD1 on 5 matching bases. The source is a human donor in good health (CMV status not recorded). Some clones in this sample may be carry-over from other donors' samples. Specimen: cultured CD8+ T cells from PBMCs, collected from culture after CMV antigen stimulation. The CDR3 here is CASSYSVGGDGYTF. CDR3 nucleotide sequence: TGTGCCAGCAGTTACTCTGTCGGGGGGGATGGCTACACCTTC.